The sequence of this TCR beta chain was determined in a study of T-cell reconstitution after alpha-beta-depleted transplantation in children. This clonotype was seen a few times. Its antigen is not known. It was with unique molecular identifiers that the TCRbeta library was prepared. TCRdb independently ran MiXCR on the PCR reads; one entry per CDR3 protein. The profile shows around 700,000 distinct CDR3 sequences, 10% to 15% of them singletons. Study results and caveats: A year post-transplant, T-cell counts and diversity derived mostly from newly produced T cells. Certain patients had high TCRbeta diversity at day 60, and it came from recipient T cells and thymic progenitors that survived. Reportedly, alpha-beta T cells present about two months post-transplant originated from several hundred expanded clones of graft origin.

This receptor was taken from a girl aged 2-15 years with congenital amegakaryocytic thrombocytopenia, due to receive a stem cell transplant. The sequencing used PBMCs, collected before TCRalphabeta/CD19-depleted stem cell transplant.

CDR3 sequence: CASSEDHRRSGYTF. In DNA form, the CDR3 reads TGTGCCAGCAGTGAGGACCACAGGCGCAGCGGCTACACCTTC. This chain joins TRBV2 and TRBJ1-2; maybe TRBD1 (5 bases). The CDR3 consists of 14 residues. Germline V lookup: CDR1 SNHLY, CDR2 FYNNEI. The germline V and J ends were trimmed by 3 bases and 8 bases, with 16 bases remaining between them.